These 14 T cell receptor beta chains originate from one sample sequenced in a study of blood T cells in healthy people across ages. The second PCR ran roughly 6 to 11 cycles with a sample-barcoded 5' primer and J-beta primers. In TCRdb, the 5' RACE reads were re-called with MiXCR into one record per CDR3 protein. The sample lists about 500,000 distinct CDR3 sequences; 24% were seen once. This sample also appeared in a second study, on T cells of mothers and their children.

Input material: blood. These receptor sequences come from a boy younger than 18 in good health.

A few counts support this clonotype. The CDR3 here is CASSLGFDFGAFF. In nucleotides, the CDR3 is TGTGCCAGCAGCTTAGGATTTGATTTCGGGGCTTTCTTT. This chain connects TRBV7-9 to TRBJ1-1; D is undetermined. With 1 base removed from V and 11 bases from J, the gap between germline ends came to 14 bases. There are 13 residues in the CDR3. Germline V gene lookup returns CDR1 SEHNR and CDR2 FQNEAQ (reference sequence).

This clonotype was seen a handful of times. The chain links TRBV20-1 to TRBJ1-2; 7 positions agree with TRBD1. CDR3 length equals 13 residues. The trim removed 6 bases at V and 7 bases at J, leaving 11 bases unmatched. The germline CDR1 and CDR2 sequences are DFQATT and SNEGSKA (reference sequence). DNA of the CDR3: TGCAGTGCGTACGACAGGGAGACGAGTGGCTACACCTTC. It translates to CSAYDRETSGYTF.

This clonotype was counted only a few times. The chain is built from TRBV14 and TRBJ2-7; 8 nucleotides match TRBD2. Germline V CDR1 and CDR2: SGHDN, FVKESK. CDR3 size: 15 residues. J lost 4 bases, V lost 4 bases, and 9 bases had no gene match. CDR3 nucleotide sequence: TGTGCCAGCAGCCCAACGGGGGGGCCTGGGTACGAGCAGTACTTC. This translates into CASSPTGGPGYEQYF.

The CDR3 spells CASSFNRVEQYF. The CDR3 region has the DNA TGTGCCAGCAGTTTCAATAGAGTGGAGCAGTACTTC. The chain couples TRBV27 to TRBJ2-7, with D uncertain. This CDR3 is 12 amino acids long. Trimming stripped 3 bases from V and 7 bases from J, with 10 bases between. Germline-derived CDR1 and CDR2 are MNHEY and SMNVEV (reference sequence).

A few counts support this clonotype. This chain uses TRBV20-1 with TRBJ2-1; a possible D gene is TRBD2 (6 bases). This CDR3 contains 14 residues. Trimming took 0 bases from V and 12 from J, leaving 18 bases between them. Germline CDR1 and CDR2: DFQATT and SNEGSKA (reference sequence). This chain's CDR3 is CSARDRGGRSGQFF. The CDR3 nucleotides read TGCAGTGCTAGAGATCGGGGAGGCCGCTCGGGGCAGTTCTTC.

The V and J genes are TRBV20-1 and TRBJ1-2; TRBD1 aligns across 8 bases. Germline values: CDR1 DFQATT, CDR2 SNEGSKA (reference sequence). The CDR3 sequence is 14 residues long. V dropped 0 bases and J dropped 8; count of bases not matched to a gene: 8. The CDR3 bases are TGCAGTGCTAGAGACACCGGGACAGGTGCCGGCTACACCTTC. Residues: CSARDTGTGAGYTF.

Comments on this clonotype: A read error may explain this, as a much larger clone is one base away. The chain links TRBV5-1 to TRBJ2-3; D unclear. Trimming stripped 1 base from V and 0 bases from J, with 9 bases between. Germline values: CDR1 SGHRS, CDR2 YFSETQ. The CDR3 loop spans 15 amino acids. This chain's CDR3 is CASSLPATSTDTQYF. The CDR3 DNA follows: TGCGCCAGCAGCTTGCCAGCGACTAGCACAGATACGCAGTATTTT.

There are a few counts of this clonotype. The chain is built from TRBV27 and TRBJ1-6; a possible D gene is TRBD1 (5 bases). V was trimmed by 6 bases and J by 5 bases, leaving 11 bases between them. CDR3 length equals 14 residues. Germline V lookup: CDR1 MNHEY, CDR2 SMNVEV (reference sequence). CDR3 region: CASRPGTNNSPLHF. In DNA, the CDR3 is TGTGCCAGCAGACCAGGGACCAATAATTCACCCCTCCACTTT.

This sequence joins TRBV5-8 and TRBJ2-3; 10 bases align to TRBD1. The V segment lost 2 bases and the J segment 4 bases; nucleotides outside the gene matches: 7. CDR1 SGHTS and CDR2 YDEGEE come from the germline V gene. The CDR3 loop spans 16 amino acids. CDR3 amino acids: CASSLLTGQGSDTQYF. The DNA for the CDR3 is TGTGCCAGCAGCTTACTAACGGGACAGGGGTCAGATACGCAGTATTTT.

The V and J genes are TRBV11-3 and TRBJ2-2; no clear D gene. Germline lookup yields CDR1 SGHNT and CDR2 YENEEA. CDR3 length equals 12 residues. V lost 1 base, J lost 8 bases, and 5 bases lay in between. In DNA form, the CDR3 reads TGTGCCAGCAGCTTAGTCGAGGGGGAGCTGTTTTTT. This encodes CASSLVEGELFF. The full variable domain, its missing parts supplied by reference TRBV11-3 and TRBJ2-2, is EAGVVQSPRYKIIEKKQPVAFWCNPISGHNTLYWYLQNLGQGPELLIRYENEEAVDDSQLPKDRFSAERLKGVDSTLKIQPAELGDSAVYLCASSLVEGELFFGEGSRLTVL.

The chain links TRBV7-2 to TRBJ2-3; 7 bases match TRBD1. The CDR3 covers 13 residues. Germline V lookup: CDR1 SGHTA, CDR2 FQGNSA. V gave up 2 bases and J gave up 6 bases; unmatched junction bases: 2. CDR3 DNA sequence: TGTGCCAGCAGCTTATTCAGGGGGGATACGCAGTATTTT. Translating it yields CASSLFRGDTQYF. The complete variable domain, with remaining parts taken from reference TRBV7-2 and TRBJ2-3, reads GAGVSQSPSNKVTEKGKDVELRCDPISGHTALYWYRQSLGQGLEFLIYFQGNSAPDKSGLPSDRFSAERTGGSVSTLTIQRTQQEDSAVYLCASSLFRGDTQYFGPGTRLTVL.

In this sample, this clonotype turned up a few times. The chain is built from TRBV14 and TRBJ2-5; 12 bases fit TRBD2. V lost 1 base to trimming and J lost 7 bases; unmatched junction nucleotides: 7. The germline CDR1 and CDR2 sequences are SGHDN and FVKESK. This CDR3 is 16 amino acids long. CDR3 DNA sequence: TGTGCCAGCAGCCAAGGACTAGCGGGAGCGGCGTCGACCCAGTACTTC. Translation gives CASSQGLAGAASTQYF.

This rearrangement joins TRBV7-2 to TRBJ2-1, with a possible D match to TRBD2 (6 bases). The CDR3 consists of 17 residues. The germline V and J ends were trimmed by 2 bases and 5 bases, with 19 bases remaining between them. Germline loops: CDR1 SGHTA, CDR2 FQGNSA. The CDR3 coding sequence is TGTGCCAGCAGCTTATCCTACGGGAGATTATCCGACAATGAGCAGTTCTTC. It translates to CASSLSYGRLSDNEQFF.

The chain joins TRBV25-1 to TRBJ1-4, with 8 bases that match TRBD1. Trimming at V came to 3 bases and at J to 4 bases, leaving 1 base not matched to a gene. This CDR3 is 14 amino acids long. Germline CDR1 and CDR2: MGHDK and SYGVNS. The CDR3 reads CASSDDRGNEKLFF. CDR3 bases: TGTGCCAGCAGTGACGACAGGGGTAATGAAAAACTGTTTTTT.